These 5 T cell receptor beta chains were all obtained from the same sample, sequenced in a study of identical twins. From the 5' RACE reads, TCRdb called clonotypes with MiXCR, one entry per CDR3 protein. The sample has roughly 630,000 distinct CDR3 sequences; about 7% are singletons. These data were also reused for a study on yellow fever vaccine responses in identical twins.

The specimen sequenced was PBMCs. Receptors were obtained from a woman younger than 30 in good health.

The chain employs TRBV6-1 and TRBJ2-6; D call uncertain. Trimming removed 6 bases at V and 2 bases at J, with 11 bases between. Germline V gene sequence: CDR1 MNHNS, CDR2 SASEGT. The CDR3 covers 15 residues. In nucleotides, the CDR3 is TGTGCCAGCAGATCGGATATAGCTGGGGCCAACGTCCTGACTTTC. It yields the protein CASRSDIAGANVLTF.

There are many counts of this clonotype. The V and J genes are TRBV5-1 and TRBJ2-7, with D unresolved. Germline V CDR1 and CDR2: SGHRS, YFSETQ. This CDR3 has 14 residues. The germline V and J ends were trimmed by 0 bases and 0 bases, with 7 bases remaining between them. The CDR3 sequence is CASSLGQSSYEQYF. CDR3 coding DNA: TGCGCCAGCAGCTTGGGCCAAAGCTCCTACGAGCAGTACTTC.

This clonotype was observed a few times. V usage is TRBV28 and J usage is TRBJ2-1; D may match TRBD1 or TRBD2 (6 bases each). Germline V gene data show CDR1 as MDHEN and CDR2 as SYDVKM. Trimming pared 5 bases from V and 2 bases from J, leaving 13 bases between. The CDR3 is 15 amino acids. In DNA, the CDR3 is TGTGCCAGCAGTACCCCCGGGGGCCCCTACAATGAGCAGTTCTTC. Protein sequence: CASSTPGGPYNEQFF.

This clonotype appeared a few times. J is TRBJ2-2 and V is TRBV27, with D uncertain. Trimming shortened V by 5 bases and J by 4 bases, and 14 bases separated the two germline ends. This CDR3 comprises 15 residues. Germline assignment: CDR1 MNHEY and CDR2 SMNVEV (reference sequence). The CDR3 protein is CASSPPRPSTGELFF. For the CDR3, the DNA is TGTGCCAGCAGTCCCCCCCGGCCGAGCACCGGGGAGCTGTTTTTT.

This clonotype has a handful of counts. The CDR3 protein is CATSDWKIWDEKLFF. In DNA form, the CDR3 reads TGTGCCACCAGTGATTGGAAAATTTGGGATGAAAAACTGTTTTTT. The chain combines TRBV24-1 with TRBJ1-4; D gene uncertain. This CDR3 has 15 amino acids. Between the trimmed V and J ends, which lost 2 bases and 6 bases, there was a span of 12 bases. The V gene's germline CDR1 is KGHDR and CDR2 SFDVKD.